This record covers a single T cell receptor (beta chain). The antigen is unknown. Naive CD8 cells comprised CD45RO-negative, CCR7-positively selected cells, excluding terminally differentiated effector memory CD45RA+ cells. Deep-level settings were used for running the assay. Original methodology: ImmunoSEQ supplied junction-only sequences lacking quality scores, so filtering was different. The assay was immunoSEQ multiplex PCR, and TCRdb's table has in-frame clones only and misses some. V, J and clone size are those of that table, while D and trimming were read from the DNA. The sample holds just over 2,000,000 clones, 85% to 95% seen once. CDR1 and CDR2 from the germline V gene are MGHRA and YSYEKL. The ends were cut back, 6 bases at V and 0 bases at J, with 8 bases in the middle. The CDR3 extends over 13 amino acids. The data originate from a study of shared clonotypes between healthy human individuals.

General study findings and limits: Clonotype sharing levels among donors were expected to vary with sequencing depth. The donor pool, a small one, limited the genetic and exposure-history diversity represented.

The source material was naive CD8+ T cells sorted from blood. This chain connects TRBV4-1 to TRBJ1-1; D not resolved. This clonotype was sampled from a man between 18 and 35 years old in good health. The CDR3 loop is CASSFHLNTEAFF. The CDR3 nucleotides read TGCGCCAGCAGTTTCCATTTGAACACTGAAGCTTTCTTT.